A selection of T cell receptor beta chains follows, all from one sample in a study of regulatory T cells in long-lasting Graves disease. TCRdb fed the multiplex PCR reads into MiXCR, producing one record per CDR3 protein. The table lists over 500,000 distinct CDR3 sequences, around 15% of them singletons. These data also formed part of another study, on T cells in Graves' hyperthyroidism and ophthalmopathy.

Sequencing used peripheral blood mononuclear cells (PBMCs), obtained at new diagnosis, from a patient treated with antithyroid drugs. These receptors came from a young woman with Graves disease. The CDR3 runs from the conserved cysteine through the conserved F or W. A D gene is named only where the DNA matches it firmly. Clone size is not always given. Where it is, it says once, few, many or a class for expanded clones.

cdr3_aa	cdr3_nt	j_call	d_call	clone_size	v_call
CASSLWVPGRNNEQFF	TGCGCCAGCAGCTTGTGGGTTCCGGGACGAAACAATGAGCAGTTCTTC	TRBJ2-1	.	many	TRBV5-1
CASSPGTSGLYEQYF	TGTGCCAGCAGTCCGGGGACTAGCGGGCTCTACGAGCAGTACTTC	TRBJ2-7	TRBD2	many	TRBV28
CASSVGQGEWETQYF	TGTGCCAGCAGCGTCGGACAGGGGGAGTGGGAGACCCAGTACTTC	TRBJ2-5	TRBD1	many	TRBV7-2
CASSNPPGRINTEAFF	TGTGCCAGCAGTAACCCCCCGGGCCGGATAAACACTGAAGCTTTCTTT	TRBJ1-1	.	many	TRBV27
CASSLEWPAGGEAFF	TGTGCCAGCAGCTTAGAATGGCCTGCGGGCGGAGAAGCTTTCTTT	TRBJ1-1	.	many	TRBV7-9
CSASDATRGDYEQYF	TGCAGTGCTAGCGACGCGACCCGGGGAGATTACGAGCAGTACTTC	TRBJ2-7	.	.	TRBV20-1
CASTAGRDFSNQPQHF	TGTGCCTCTACCGCCGGGAGAGATTTTAGCAATCAGCCCCAGCATTTT	TRBJ1-5	.	few	TRBV19
CASSTLHGEKLFF	TGTGCCAGTAGTACCCTACATGGTGAAAAACTGTTTTTT	TRBJ1-4	.	.	TRBV19
CASSESRDREETQYF	TGCGCCAGCAGTGAGTCAAGGGACAGAGAAGAGACCCAGTACTTC	TRBJ2-5	TRBD1	.	TRBV10-2
CASSFTTSGLNEQFF	TGCGCCAGCAGCTTCACGACTAGCGGGTTAAATGAGCAGTTCTTC	TRBJ2-1	TRBD2	few	TRBV5-1
CASSEEGQGSYEQYF	TGTGCCAGCAGTGAAGAGGGACAGGGATCCTACGAGCAGTACTTC	TRBJ2-7	TRBD1	many	TRBV6-1
CASISGFNSPLHF	TGTGCCAGCATTTCGGGGTTTAATTCACCCCTCCACTTT	TRBJ1-6	.	many	TRBV28
CASSVGGGSVDEQFF	TGTGCCAGCAGCGTAGGCGGGGGGTCCGTGGATGAGCAGTTCTTC	TRBJ2-1	TRBD2	many	TRBV9
CASRSPGGVSDTQYF	TGTGCCAGCAGGTCCCCCGGGGGGGTGTCAGATACGCAGTATTTT	TRBJ2-3	TRBD2	many	TRBV28
CASSLPGQGANSPLHF	TGTGCCAGCAGTTTACCGGGACAGGGGGCGAATTCACCCCTCCACTTT	TRBJ1-6	TRBD1	.	TRBV27